One sample yielded the 7 T cell receptor beta chains listed below, sequenced in a study of T cell changes during pregnancy in multiple sclerosis. The table came from immunoSEQ multiplex PCR; TCRdb's copy has only in-frame clones and leaves some out. The repertoire holds approximately 93,000 clones, with approximately 90% as singletons. Sample: peripheral blood, taken in the first trimester of pregnancy. The receptor source for this set is a female donor in good health, enrolled as a control in a pregnancy study.

The chain carries TRBV11-2 and TRBJ1-5; unclear D gene. The V and J ends lost 5 bases and 8 bases respectively, with 13 bases between them. Germline CDR1 and CDR2: SGHAT and FQNNGV. The CDR3 is 13 amino acids. The CDR3 reads CASSIETGEPQHF. In DNA form, the CDR3 reads TGTGCCAGCAGCATCGAGACCGGGGAGCCCCAGCATTTT.

This rearrangement joins TRBV7-6 to TRBJ2-7; 9 bases agree with TRBD1. CDR1 is SGHVS and CDR2 is FNYEAQ in the germline V gene. V dropped 5 bases and J dropped 6; count of bases not matched to a gene: 8. CDR3 length: 14 amino acids. The CDR3 here is CASSVRDRASEQYF. Here the CDR3 DNA reads TGTGCCAGCAGCGTCCGGGACAGGGCTTCCGAGCAGTACTTC.

This chain joins TRBV9 and TRBJ2-7; 7 bases are a match to TRBD2. J lost 2 bases, V lost 3 bases, and 5 bases had no gene match. CDR1 SGDLS and CDR2 YYNGEE come from the germline V gene. CDR3 length equals 14 residues. The CDR3 sequence is CASSGGGGTYEQYF. The CDR3 DNA reads TGTGCCAGCAGCGGGGGCGGGGGAACCTACGAGCAGTACTTC.

The V gene is TRBV7-9, the J gene TRBJ1-2; the D is unclear. In germline, CDR1 is SEHNR, CDR2 FQNEAQ (reference sequence). Trimming took off 5 bases at V and 2 bases at J, with 9 bases between the two ends. CDR3 length: 13 amino acids. CDR3 in amino acids: CASSPSGNYGYTF. For the CDR3, the DNA is TGTGCCAGCAGCCCCTCGGGGAACTATGGCTACACCTTC.

This clone showed up just once. The chain joins TRBV25-1 to TRBJ1-1; D ambiguous. CDR1 is MGHDK, CDR2 SYGVNS, per germline. The CDR3 spans 12 residues. Trimming pared 6 bases from V and 10 bases from J, leaving 15 bases between. CDR3 nucleotides: TGTGCCAGCAGACGATTACCCTACTCAGCTTTCTTT. This translates into CASRRLPYSAFF.

The V call is TRBV7-9, the J call TRBJ1-2; D not resolved. The CDR3 runs to 12 residues. V lost 4 bases and J lost 8, with 11 bases in between. CDR1 SEHNR and CDR2 FQNEAQ come from the germline V gene (reference sequence). CDR3 loop: CASSSISGGYTF. The CDR3, as DNA: TGTGCCAGCAGCTCGATTAGCGGAGGCTACACCTTC.

V usage is TRBV5-4 and J usage is TRBJ2-1, with D maybe TRBD1 (6 bases). This CDR3 has 12 amino acids. Germline V gene sequence: CDR1 SGHNT, CDR2 YYREEE (reference sequence). The germline V and J ends were trimmed by 4 bases and 7 bases, with 9 bases remaining between them. Here the CDR3 reads CASSPQGNEQFF. DNA of the CDR3: TGTGCCAGCAGCCCGCAGGGGAATGAGCAGTTCTTC.